The sequence of this T cell receptor (beta chain) was determined in a study of blood T cell repertoires in COVID-19. Generated by immunoSEQ multiplex PCR, the TCRdb table keeps only in-frame clones and is missing some. This table holds roughly 120,000 clones, more than 75% found once. This clone was seen a single time. Germline lookup yields CDR1 SGHTA and CDR2 FQGTGA. Unmatched junction bases numbered 6, after V lost 4 bases and J lost 8 bases. The CDR3 contains 13 residues. The source is a middle-aged man with active COVID-19. The sample consisted of peripheral blood. This chain links TRBV7-3 with TRBJ1-2, with 8 positions matching TRBD1. CDR3 nucleotide sequence: TGTGCCAGCAGCTCTCGGACAGGGAAGGGCTACACCTTC. Its protein product is CASSSRTGKGYTF.